Each of the 30 T cell receptor beta chains below was sequenced from the same sample in a study of blood T cell repertoires in COVID-19. This table comes from immunoSEQ multiplex PCR, and its TCRdb copy is limited to in-frame clones, with some not included. The table includes just under 65,000 clones, more than 65% detected once. Source material: peripheral blood. The receptors shown here come from a human donor in a cohort sampled during active COVID-19.

The V and J genes are TRBV5-1 and TRBJ1-1, with D perhaps TRBD1 (6 bases). Deletions cut 0 bases from V and 1 base from J, with 10 bases between. In germline, CDR1 is SGHRS, CDR2 YFSETQ. The CDR3 contains 15 residues. CDR3 sequence reads: CASSLEGRGNTEAFF. CDR3 bases: TGCGCCAGCAGCTTGGAGGGCAGGGGGAACACTGAAGCTTTCTTT.

The chain uses TRBV4-2 and TRBJ2-7; D might be TRBD1 (7 bases). Looked up from germline, CDR1 is LGHNA and CDR2 is YNFKEQ. Trimming removed 4 bases at V and 0 bases at J, with 13 bases between. The CDR3 length is 15 residues. The CDR3 spells CASSRGDSSSYEQYF. CDR3 bases: TGTGCCAGCAGCCGGGGGGACAGTTCCTCCTACGAGCAGTACTTC.

This clone is categorized as medium-sized. The rearrangement uses TRBV7-9 and TRBJ2-1; 9 bases agree with TRBD1. J lost 5 bases, V lost 6 bases, and 2 bases had no gene match. The length of the CDR3 is 13 residues. Germline values: CDR1 SEHNR, CDR2 FQNEAQ (reference sequence). The CDR3 is CASRQGANNEQFF. For the CDR3, the DNA is TGTGCCAGCAGACAGGGGGCTAACAATGAGCAGTTCTTC.

The chain joins TRBV4-2 to TRBJ1-4; no definite D call. This CDR3 is built from 15 residues. V lost 2 bases and J 2 bases, leaving 9 bases between the germline ends. Per the germline V gene, CDR1 is LGHNA and CDR2 is YNFKEQ. This CDR3 is CASSQRTGTNEKLFF. CDR3 bases: TGTGCCAGCAGCCAACGAACGGGGACTAATGAAAAACTGTTTTTT.

Concerning this clone: This CDR3 is also generated by other DNA sequences in the sample. V gene TRBV4-2 combines with J gene TRBJ1-3; no clear D. V was shortened by 6 bases and J by 0 bases, with 12 bases between the two germline ends. The CDR3 length is 15 residues. The V gene's germline CDR1 is LGHNA and CDR2 YNFKEQ. The CDR3 region is CASRETGSSGNTIYF. The CDR3 region has the DNA TGTGCCAGCAGAGAAACGGGTAGCTCTGGAAACACCATATATTTT.

This clone was recorded only once. The chain couples TRBV6-6 to TRBJ2-3, with a weak D call TRBD1 (6 bases). This CDR3 spans 16 amino acids. The germline CDR1 and CDR2 sequences are MNHNY and SVGAGI (reference sequence). V was cut by 6 bases and J by 0 bases, with 16 bases left in between. The CDR3 sequence: CASSQRQASSTDTQYF. CDR3 DNA sequence: TGTGCCAGCAGCCAGCGACAGGCATCTAGCACAGATACGCAGTATTTT.

The rearrangement links TRBV5-4 to TRBJ1-6, with a possible D match to TRBD1 (5 bases). V was pared by 3 bases and J by 7 bases, with 20 bases between. Germline CDR1 reads SGHNT; CDR2 reads YYREEE (reference sequence). The CDR3 covers 17 residues. Written as DNA, the CDR3 is TGTGCCAGCAGCTCGGTACGGGGCACAGCGGGCAATTCACCCCTCCACTTT. Its protein is CASSSVRGTAGNSPLHF. Full variable domain (rest looked up from reference TRBV5-4 and TRBJ1-6): ETGVTQSPTHLIKTRGQQVTLRCSSQSGHNTVSWYQQALGQGPQFIFQYYREEENGRGNFPPRFSGLQFPNYSSELNVNALELDDSALYLCASSSVRGTAGNSPLHFGNGTRLTVT.

The rearrangement uses TRBV5-1 and TRBJ1-2; D might be TRBD1 (5 bases). V shed 4 bases and J shed 1 base, with 8 bases lying between them. This CDR3 has 13 amino acids. Germline-derived CDR1 and CDR2 are SGHRS and YFSETQ. The CDR3 sequence is CASSTQVNYGYTF. The CDR3 coding sequence is TGCGCCAGCAGCACACAGGTTAACTATGGCTACACCTTC.

V and J are TRBV2 and TRBJ1-5, with 8 bases aligning to TRBD1. Germline CDR1 is SNHLY and CDR2 is FYNNEI. The CDR3 is made up of 13 amino acids. V was pared by 5 bases and J by 6 bases, with 3 bases of the junction left unmatched. CDR3 region: CASSWDRIQPQHF. The DNA for the CDR3 is TGTGCCAGCAGTTGGGACAGGATTCAGCCCCAGCATTTT. The whole variable domain, filled in from reference TRBV2 and TRBJ1-5, reads EPEVTQTPSHQVTQMGQEVILRCVPISNHLYFYWYRQILGQKVEFLVSFYNNEISEKSEIFDDQFSVERPDGSNFTLKIRSTKLEDSAMYFCASSWDRIQPQHFGDGTRLSIL.

The V and J genes are TRBV9 and TRBJ2-3, with 8 bases fitting TRBD2. V shed 4 bases, J shed 3 bases, and the junction held 4 bases outside the gene matches. This CDR3 region has 14 residues. Germline CDR1 SGDLS, CDR2 YYNGEE. Here the CDR3 reads CASSLGLATDTQYF. DNA for the CDR3: TGTGCCAGCAGCCTTGGACTAGCTACAGATACGCAGTATTTT.

The gene calls are TRBV6-5 and TRBJ1-5; 8 positions agree with TRBD1. The CDR3 consists of 16 residues. CDR1 MNHEY and CDR2 SVGAGI come from the germline V gene. Trimming cost V 0 bases and J 8 bases; bases outside gene matches: 9. In DNA, the CDR3 is TGTGCCAGCAGTTACTCGAGCCCAGGGGGCGGTGAGCCCCAGCATTTT. Protein sequence: CASSYSSPGGGEPQHF.

This clone came up a few times. At one of its ends the junction is not consistent with the germline gene, which may arise from a read error. The chain recombines TRBV7-9 with TRBJ1-5; D may be TRBD1 (5 bases). The V gene's germline CDR1 is SEHNR and CDR2 FQNEAQ (reference sequence). The CDR3 length is 13 residues. CDR3 amino acids: CASEDSPGQAQHF. In DNA, the CDR3 is TGTGCCAGCGAAGACAGCCCCGGTCAGGCCCAGCATTTT.

The chain links TRBV28 to TRBJ1-2; perhaps TRBD1 as D (6 bases). V lost 5 bases, J lost 5 bases, and 21 bases lay in between. The CDR3 sequence is 16 residues long. Germline CDR1 MDHEN, CDR2 SYDVKM. The CDR3 spells CASSPQQGSFEYGYTF. The CDR3 DNA is TGTGCCAGCAGTCCGCAACAGGGTTCGTTTGAATATGGCTACACCTTC.

This chain links TRBV5-1 with TRBJ2-5, with 8 bases matching TRBD2. This CDR3 region has 14 residues. The V segment lost 3 bases and the J segment 5 bases; nucleotides outside the gene matches: 6. In germline, CDR1 is SGHRS, CDR2 YFSETQ. In DNA form, the CDR3 reads TGCGCCAGCAGCTCGGGGGGGCAGTGGGAGACCCAGTACTTC. It yields the protein CASSSGGQWETQYF.

This chain joins TRBV6-5 and TRBJ2-4; 7 nucleotides match TRBD1. The J segment lost 13 bases and the V segment lost 2 bases, leaving 2 bases of the junction unmatched. The CDR3 totals 11 residues. The V gene's germline CDR1 is MNHEY and CDR2 SVGAGI. The DNA of the CDR3 is TGTGCCAGCAGTTACGGGACAGTACAGTACTTC. Amino acid sequence: CASSYGTVQYF.

V is TRBV19 and J is TRBJ1-2; 9 nucleotides match TRBD1. The CDR3 contains 13 residues. The V and J ends lost 6 bases and 6 bases, in that order; junction bases with no gene match: 5. CDR1 LNHDA and CDR2 SQIVND come from the germline V gene (reference sequence). For the CDR3, the DNA is TGTGCCAGTAGGCGCGGGACAGGGAATGGCTACACCTTC. This sequence encodes CASRRGTGNGYTF.

J is TRBJ2-4 and V is TRBV5-4; the D is unclear. The CDR3 has 14 amino acids. Germline V gives CDR1 SGHNT, CDR2 YYREEE (reference sequence). Trimming stripped 1 base from V and 2 bases from J, with 7 bases between. The CDR3 DNA reads TGTGCCAGCAGCTTGCCCAGTTCCAAAAACATTCAGTACTTC. It codes for CASSLPSSKNIQYF.

This chain joins TRBV6-6 and TRBJ1-1; the match to TRBD1 covers 7 bases. With 6 bases clipped from V and 10 bases from J, the junction kept 20 bases outside the gene matches. Germline V gene data show CDR1 as MNHNY and CDR2 as SVGAGI (reference sequence). The CDR3 totals 16 residues. The DNA of the CDR3 is TGTGCCAGCAGAACCCTAAGGTCACAGGGGAGCCTTGCAGCTTTCTTT. Amino acids: CASRTLRSQGSLAAFF.

The chain couples TRBV6-5 to TRBJ2-1; 12 bases line up with TRBD1. V was pared by 6 bases and J by 7 bases, with 4 bases of the junction left unmatched. The CDR3 runs to 14 residues. The germline CDR1 and CDR2 sequences are MNHEY and SVGAGI. For the CDR3, the DNA is TGTGCCAGCAGGGGGACAGGGGGCGGGAATGAGCAGTTCTTC. Protein: CASRGTGGGNEQFF.

This clone was seen a single time. The chain has TRBV2 and TRBJ2-7, with 9 positions matching TRBD2. Trimming took 4 bases from V and 4 from J; bases not matched to a gene: 11. Germline CDR1 is SNHLY and CDR2 is FYNNEI. The CDR3 contains 16 residues. The CDR3 DNA is TGTGCCAGCAGTGGCCGCGCTAGCGGGGCACCTTACGAGCAGTACTTC. Translated: CASSGRASGAPYEQYF.

The chain combines TRBV9 with TRBJ1-2; perhaps TRBD1 as D (5 bases). The V end was cut by 0 bases, the J end by 4 bases, with 13 bases between. CDR1 SGDLS and CDR2 YYNGEE come from the germline V gene. The CDR3 covers 15 residues. The DNA of the CDR3 is TGTGCCAGCAGCGTAGTGGCAGGGCGTGGCTATGGCTACACCTTC. Protein sequence: CASSVVAGRGYGYTF.

This sequence joins TRBV7-3 and TRBJ2-2; maybe TRBD2 (6 bases). Between the trimmed V and J ends, which lost 5 bases and 6 bases, there was a span of 16 bases. The germline gives CDR1 SGHTA, CDR2 FQGTGA. This CDR3 has 15 residues. CDR3 bases: TGTGCCAGCAGCCCATCGGGGATAGCGGCCGGGGAGCTGTTTTTT. Protein product: CASSPSGIAAGELFF.

This clone was observed once. The chain combines TRBV30 with TRBJ2-3, with 8 bases that match TRBD2. Per the germline V gene, CDR1 is GTSNPN and CDR2 is SVGIG (reference sequence). The CDR3 extends over 16 amino acids. V lost 0 bases to trimming and J lost 2 bases; unmatched junction nucleotides: 7. The CDR3 nucleotides read TGTGCCTGGAGTGTCGGGCGGGGGGCAGTCACAGATACGCAGTATTTT. This gives the protein CAWSVGRGAVTDTQYF.

CDR3 bases: TGCGCCAGCAGCCAAGATGAGTGGTCGGCGGGGGGGGGTACAGATACGCAGTATTTT. It encodes CASSQDEWSAGGGTDTQYF. The J gene is TRBJ2-3, the V gene TRBV4-3; 9 nucleotides align to TRBD2. Germline V CDR1 and CDR2: LGHNA, YSLEER. The CDR3 is 19 residues long. The ends lost 0 bases at V and 3 bases at J; junction bases unmatched: 13.

V gene TRBV2 combines with J gene TRBJ2-7; weak D call: TRBD2 (7 bases). This CDR3 has 13 amino acids. Germline V gives CDR1 SNHLY, CDR2 FYNNEI. Trimming cost V 6 bases and J 4 bases, with 13 bases left between them. CDR3 region: CASRGGLLYEQYF. The CDR3 region has the DNA TGTGCCAGCAGGGGGGGGCTCCTTTACGAGCAGTACTTC.

V and J are TRBV29-1 and TRBJ1-1; 9 nucleotides agree with TRBD1. The junction had 6 bases not matched to a gene; V was cut back by 7 bases and J by 0 bases. CDR3 length: 14 residues. The germline CDR1 and CDR2 sequences are SQVTM and ANQGSEA. The CDR3 coding sequence is TGCAGCGCCGGGACAGGGATCTTGAACACTGAAGCTTTCTTT. It yields the protein CSAGTGILNTEAFF. The full variable domain, completed using reference TRBV29-1 and TRBJ1-1, is SAVISQKPSRDICQRGTSLTIQCQVDSQVTMMFWYRQQPGQSLTLIATANQGSEATYESGFVIDKFPISRPNLTFSTLTVSNMSPEDSSIYLCSAGTGILNTEAFFGQGTRLTVV.

This clone was detected only once. This sequence joins TRBV19 and TRBJ2-1; 8 bases are a match to TRBD1. This CDR3 spans 13 amino acids. Trimming at V came to 8 bases and at J to 7 bases, leaving 7 bases not matched to a gene. Germline loops: CDR1 LNHDA, CDR2 SQIVND (reference sequence). CDR3 region: CASGDTGGNEQFF. The CDR3 DNA reads TGTGCCAGTGGCGACACAGGGGGTAATGAGCAGTTCTTC.

This sequence joins TRBV18 and TRBJ1-1; D perhaps matches TRBD1 (6 bases). The germline gives CDR1 KGHSH, CDR2 LQKENI. The CDR3 spans 15 residues. V was shortened by 4 bases and J by 1 base, with 13 bases between the two germline ends. The chain's CDR3 is CASSRNRETNTEAFF. The CDR3 DNA is TGTGCCAGCTCACGAAACAGGGAGACGAACACTGAAGCTTTCTTT.

V gene TRBV18 combines with J gene TRBJ1-5; 7 positions match TRBD1. CDR3 length equals 15 residues. V shed 4 bases, J shed 2 bases, and the junction held 5 bases outside the gene matches. Per the germline V gene, CDR1 is KGHSH and CDR2 is LQKENI. CDR3 in amino acids: CASSLGGQGNQPQHF. The CDR3 DNA is TGTGCCAGCTCACTTGGCGGACAGGGCAATCAGCCCCAGCATTTT.

The chain links TRBV30 to TRBJ1-1; TRBD1 matches at 9 bases. The CDR3 covers 14 residues. CDR1 and CDR2 (germline): GTSNPN, SVGIG (reference sequence). The V segment lost 3 bases and the J segment 4 bases; nucleotides outside the gene matches: 6. The chain's CDR3 is CAWSTDRGATEAFF. The CDR3 DNA reads as TGTGCCTGGAGCACGGACAGGGGTGCCACTGAAGCTTTCTTT.